The 26 T cell receptor beta chains listed next were all sequenced from one sample in a study of identifying expanded T cells in peripheral blood. Sequenced by immunoSEQ multiplex PCR; TCRdb stores in-frame clones only, minus some. This sample carries approximately 130,000 clones, approximately 80% of them seen once, and the ten largest clones take around 3.3%. The sample comprised blood. The source of these receptors is a person aged 18-69 years in good health.

This chain joins TRBV4-3 and TRBJ2-1, with D unresolved. With 0 bases removed from V and 2 bases from J, the gap between germline ends came to 11 bases. The CDR3 loop spans 16 amino acids. The germline V gene has CDR1 LGHNA and CDR2 YSLEER. CDR3 bases: TGCGCCAGCAGCCAAGACTCCCTCGACACCTACAATGAGCAGTTCTTC. Translation: CASSQDSLDTYNEQFF.

This clone was counted between two and nine times. This sequence joins TRBV2 and TRBJ2-7; 11 bases match TRBD2. V lost 2 bases, J lost 6 bases, and 3 bases stayed unmatched. Per germline, CDR1 SNHLY and CDR2 FYNNEI. The CDR3 contains 14 residues. CDR3 in amino acids: CASSESGTSGEQYF. The CDR3 DNA follows: TGTGCCAGCAGTGAATCCGGGACTAGCGGCGAGCAGTACTTC.

CDR3 amino acids: CSLRVSRFTDTQYF. Here the CDR3 DNA reads TGCAGCCTAAGGGTGTCCAGATTCACAGATACGCAGTATTTT. The rearrangement joins TRBV29-1 to TRBJ2-3; no clear D. The CDR3 totals 14 residues. Per the germline V gene, CDR1 is SQVTM and CDR2 is ANQGSEA. V lost 8 bases and J lost 2, with 17 bases in between.

The chain recombines TRBV7-3 with TRBJ1-1, with TRBD1 matching over 9 bases. Germline CDR1 is SGHTA and CDR2 is FQGTGA. Trimming at V came to 2 bases and at J to 8 bases, leaving 3 bases not matched to a gene. The CDR3 consists of 13 residues. The CDR3 region has the DNA TGTGCCAGCAGCTTAGGGGGACAGGGCGAAGCTTTCTTT. Translation gives CASSLGGQGEAFF.

The chain carries TRBV4-3 and TRBJ1-4; D uncertain. Germline values: CDR1 LGHNA, CDR2 YSLEER. The CDR3 extends over 16 amino acids. The V end was cut by 0 bases, the J end by 5 bases, with 13 bases between. The CDR3 here is CASSQDLVAENEKLFF. The CDR3 DNA reads as TGCGCCAGCAGCCAAGACTTGGTGGCAGAGAATGAAAAACTGTTTTTT.

The V and J genes are TRBV7-7 and TRBJ1-2, with 7 bases that match TRBD1. Unmatched junction bases numbered 16, after V lost 5 bases and J lost 1 base. Germline-derived CDR1 and CDR2 are SSHAT and FNYEAQ (reference sequence). This CDR3 spans 18 amino acids. CDR3 region: CASSPLKTGTVFNYGYTF. The CDR3 coding sequence is TGTGCCAGCAGCCCGTTGAAAACCGGGACAGTGTTTAACTATGGCTACACCTTC.

This clone was seen repeatedly, ten times or more. The chain has TRBV7-9 and TRBJ2-7, with TRBD1 matching over 8 bases. V lost 5 bases to trimming and J lost 6 bases; unmatched junction nucleotides: 12. Per the germline V gene, CDR1 is SEHNR and CDR2 is FQNEAQ (reference sequence). This CDR3 spans 15 amino acids. This chain's CDR3 is CASSAADRGPLEQYF. CDR3 in DNA: TGTGCCAGCAGCGCGGCCGACAGGGGTCCTCTCGAGCAGTACTTC.

This clone has only a few counts. The J gene is TRBJ2-3, the V gene TRBV19; D is undetermined. Germline CDR1 LNHDA, CDR2 SQIVND (reference sequence). The V and J ends lost 2 bases and 2 bases respectively, with 5 bases between them. The CDR3 extends over 13 amino acids. The CDR3 bases are TGTGCCAGTAGTATATTAACCACAGATACGCAGTATTTT. Protein sequence: CASSILTTDTQYF.

The chain uses TRBV6-6 and TRBJ2-2; D not resolved. The CDR3 has 14 amino acids. Trimming pared 7 bases from V and 0 bases from J, leaving 9 bases between. Germline lookup yields CDR1 MNHNY and CDR2 SVGAGI (reference sequence). This CDR3 is CASIRVSNTGELFF. The CDR3 DNA sequence: TGTGCCAGCATACGTGTTTCGAACACCGGGGAGCTGTTTTTT.

This sequence joins TRBV7-6 and TRBJ2-5; unclear D gene. Germline values: CDR1 SGHVS, CDR2 FNYEAQ. V dropped 5 bases and J dropped 3 bases, with 7 bases sitting between them. CDR3 length equals 12 residues. The CDR3 loop reads CASSLAEETQYF. The CDR3 DNA follows: TGTGCCAGCAGCCTGGCAGAAGAGACCCAGTACTTC.

This clone was picked up one time. V and J are TRBV7-3 and TRBJ1-2, with TRBD1 as a possible D gene (6 bases). The CDR3 sequence is 16 residues long. V was clipped by 1 base and J by 4 bases, with 16 bases between them. Germline loops: CDR1 SGHTA, CDR2 FQGTGA. CDR3 residues: CASSLRERGSGYGYTF. For the CDR3, the DNA is TGTGCCAGCAGCTTAAGGGAAAGGGGGAGCGGCTATGGCTACACCTTC.

The V call is TRBV19, the J call TRBJ1-1; 7 bases are shared with TRBD1. The CDR3 contains 14 residues. After removal of 3 bases from V and 6 bases from J, the junction contained 7 bases not matched to a gene. Germline loops: CDR1 LNHDA, CDR2 SQIVND (reference sequence). CDR3 in amino acids: CASSMVQGLSEAFF. CDR3 in DNA: TGTGCCAGTAGTATGGTACAGGGGTTATCTGAAGCTTTCTTT.

This chain links TRBV18 with TRBJ1-5; 8 bases fit TRBD1. Trimming removed 2 bases from V and 0 bases from J; junction bases left unmatched: 6. The CDR3 length is 17 residues. Germline CDR1 and CDR2: KGHSH and LQKENI. CDR3 nucleotides: TGTGCCAGCTCACCAGGGACAGGCGCCTATAGCAATCAGCCCCAGCATTTT. It codes for CASSPGTGAYSNQPQHF.

CDR3 in amino acids: CASSLSGNEQFF. CDR3 DNA: TGCGCCAGCAGCTTGTCAGGAAATGAGCAGTTCTTC. V and J are TRBV5-1 and TRBJ2-1; no clear D. This CDR3 is 12 amino acids long. Looked up from germline, CDR1 is SGHRS and CDR2 is YFSETQ. V was pared by 1 base and J by 7 bases, with 6 bases between.

This chain connects TRBV29-1 to TRBJ2-5, with D perhaps given as TRBD1 or TRBD2 (6 bases each). Between the trimmed V and J ends, which lost 6 bases and 2 bases, there was a span of 16 bases. CDR3 length: 14 amino acids. Germline CDR1 is SQVTM and CDR2 is ANQGSEA. The CDR3 here is CSVGASALQETQYF. CDR3 in DNA: TGCAGCGTGGGGGCTAGCGCGTTGCAAGAGACCCAGTACTTC. Supplemented by reference TRBV29-1 and TRBJ2-5, the full variable domain reads SAVISQKPSRDICQRGTSLTIQCQVDSQVTMMFWYRQQPGQSLTLIATANQGSEATYESGFVIDKFPISRPNLTFSTLTVSNMSPEDSSIYLCSVGASALQETQYFGPGTRLLVL.

The V gene is TRBV2, the J gene TRBJ2-7, with 11 bases aligning to TRBD2. Per germline, CDR1 SNHLY and CDR2 FYNNEI. The J segment lost 3 bases and the V segment lost 4 bases, leaving 5 bases of the junction unmatched. The CDR3 runs 15 residues. CDR3 DNA sequence: TGTGCCAGCAGTGCCCTACTAGCGGGGGACTACGAGCAGTACTTC. Its protein product is CASSALLAGDYEQYF.

The chain employs TRBV9 and TRBJ1-4; perhaps TRBD1 as D (6 bases). V lost 2 bases to trimming and J lost 2 bases, with 10 bases between them. Germline V gene data show CDR1 as SGDLS and CDR2 as YYNGEE. CDR3 length: 15 residues. As DNA, the CDR3 is TGTGCCAGCAGCGTCGGGGGGGGCACTAATGAAAAACTGTTTTTT. This translates into CASSVGGGTNEKLFF.

V gene TRBV4-3 combines with J gene TRBJ1-1; D ambiguous. The CDR3 totals 15 residues. Trimming shortened V by 0 bases and J by 8 bases, and 16 bases separated the two germline ends. CDR1 LGHNA and CDR2 YSLEER come from the germline V gene. CDR3 protein: CASSQEESYPGEAFF. The CDR3 DNA reads TGCGCCAGCAGCCAAGAAGAGTCCTACCCCGGGGAAGCTTTCTTT.

This rearrangement joins TRBV7-2 to TRBJ2-3; D unclear. This CDR3 has 13 residues. Germline-derived CDR1 and CDR2 are SGHTA and FQGNSA. The germline V and J ends were trimmed by 5 bases and 6 bases, with 12 bases remaining between them. CDR3: CASSARYRDTQYF. Here the CDR3 DNA reads TGTGCCAGCAGCGCGAGATATAGGGATACGCAGTATTTT.

With respect to this clone: This sample includes further DNA sequences coding for the same CDR3. This chain connects TRBV7-2 to TRBJ1-5, with unresolved D. This CDR3 comprises 13 residues. The germline V gene has CDR1 SGHTA and CDR2 FQGNSA. V lost 4 bases and J lost 2, with 6 bases in between. The CDR3 bases are TGTGCCAGCAGCTCGAGGGGCAATCAGCCCCAGCATTTT. Translating gives CASSSRGNQPQHF. Based on the CDR3 plus reference TRBV7-2 and TRBJ1-5, the full variable domain is GAGVSQSPSNKVTEKGKDVELRCDPISGHTALYWYRQSLGQGLEFLIYFQGNSAPDKSGLPSDRFSAERTGGSVSTLTIQRTQQEDSAVYLCASSSRGNQPQHFGDGTRLSIL.

In this sample, this clone turned up once. The chain combines TRBV18 with TRBJ1-1, with unresolved D. V was clipped by 2 bases and J by 8 bases, with 18 bases between them. CDR1 is KGHSH, CDR2 LQKENI, per germline. The CDR3 totals 15 residues. The CDR3 coding sequence is TGTGCCAGCTCACCAAGGAGCAGCAACCTAATCGAAGCTTTCTTT. Translating gives CASSPRSSNLIEAFF.

The chain joins TRBV6-5 to TRBJ1-2; D ambiguous. The CDR3 is made up of 15 amino acids. In germline, CDR1 is MNHEY, CDR2 SVGAGI. Trimming removed 4 bases from V and 0 bases from J, with 12 bases in between. CDR3 coding DNA: TGTGCCAGCAGTTCCAATCGGATAGCTAACTATGGCTACACCTTC. Protein sequence: CASSSNRIANYGYTF.

The chain links TRBV5-1 to TRBJ2-3, with TRBD2 matching 11 bases. CDR3 size: 16 residues. The J segment lost 0 bases and the V segment lost 4 bases, leaving 4 bases of the junction unmatched. Per the germline V gene, CDR1 is SGHRS and CDR2 is YFSETQ. The CDR3 sequence: CASSRLAGLSTDTQYF. Here the CDR3 DNA reads TGCGCCAGCAGCCGACTAGCGGGGCTGAGCACAGATACGCAGTATTTT.

V is TRBV4-3 and J is TRBJ2-3; 10 bases fit TRBD2. V gave up 0 bases and J gave up 0 bases; unmatched junction bases: 9. CDR1 is LGHNA and CDR2 is YSLEER in the germline V gene. The CDR3 extends over 19 amino acids. The CDR3 DNA is TGCGCCAGCAGCCAAGATGGGGGTAGCGGGGGGCGTAGCACAGATACGCAGTATTTT. This sequence encodes CASSQDGGSGGRSTDTQYF.

The CDR3 reads CASSPVDEQYF. Here the CDR3 DNA reads TGTGCCAGCAGCCCCGTGGACGAGCAGTACTTC. J is TRBJ2-7 and V is TRBV6-6; no clear D. Deletions cut 6 bases from V and 5 bases from J, with 8 bases between. The germline gives CDR1 MNHNY, CDR2 SVGAGI (reference sequence). The CDR3 loop spans 11 amino acids.

This sequence joins TRBV10-2 and TRBJ2-6, with 9 bases matching TRBD1. The V gene's germline CDR1 is WSHSY and CDR2 SAAADI. Germline trimming cut 11 bases from V and 0 bases from J; bases unmatched to any gene: 5. This CDR3 has 15 amino acids. CDR3 nucleotide sequence: TGCGCCTCCCGGGACAGGGTCTCTGGGGCCAACGTCCTGACTTTC. Translating it yields CASRDRVSGANVLTF.